The 3 T cell receptor beta chains below all came from one sample that was sequenced in a study of liver allograft versus peripheral blood T cells. About the study: A comparison was made between T cell receptor repertoires in transplanted livers and those in recipients' peripheral blood.

TCRdb reprocessed the reads with MiXCR, giving one entry per CDR3 protein. The repertoire consists of over 10,000 distinct CDR3 sequences, with approximately 18% occurring once and the leading ten covering roughly 2%. Receptors were obtained from a human patient who had a liver transplant. Some T cells may possibly be graft donor cells.

This clonotype qualifies as medium-sized. The chain employs TRBV10-3 and TRBJ1-4, with 7 positions matching TRBD1. The junction had 15 bases not matched to a gene; V was cut back by 3 bases and J by 8 bases. Per germline, CDR1 ENHRY and CDR2 SYGVKD. This CDR3 is built from 17 residues. CDR3 protein: CAISDGRGRIEGEKLFF. Here the CDR3 DNA reads TGTGCCATCAGTGATGGAAGGGGGCGGATTGAAGGAGAAAAACTGTTTTTT.

CDR3 in amino acids: CASSFTIGGDTEAFF. CDR3 coding DNA: TGTGCCAGCAGTTTCACAATCGGGGGGGATACTGAAGCTTTCTTT. The V call is TRBV12-3 or TRBV12-4, the J call TRBJ1-1; D may be TRBD1 (5 bases). Trimming took off 3 bases at V and 5 bases at J, with 16 bases between the two ends. The CDR3 is 15 residues long.

The chain recombines TRBV20-1 with TRBJ2-7; D might be TRBD2 (7 bases). Between the trimmed V and J ends, which lost 4 bases and 4 bases, there was a span of 11 bases. This CDR3 is built from 12 residues. Germline V gene data show CDR1 as DFQATT and CDR2 as SNEGSKA (reference sequence). The DNA of the CDR3 is TGCAGTGCTATTGGGGGGGCTTACGAGCAGTACTTC. It specifies CSAIGGAYEQYF.